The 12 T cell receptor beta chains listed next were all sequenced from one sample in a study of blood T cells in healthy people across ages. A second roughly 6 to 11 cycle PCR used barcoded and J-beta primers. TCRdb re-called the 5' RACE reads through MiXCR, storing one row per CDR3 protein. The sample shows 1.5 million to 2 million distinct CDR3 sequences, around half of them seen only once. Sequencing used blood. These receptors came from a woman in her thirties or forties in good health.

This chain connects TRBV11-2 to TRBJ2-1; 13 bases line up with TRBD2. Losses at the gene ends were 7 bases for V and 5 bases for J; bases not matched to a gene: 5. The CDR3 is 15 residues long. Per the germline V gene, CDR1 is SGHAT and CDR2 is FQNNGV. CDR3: CASTKGLAGNNEQFF. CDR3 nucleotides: TGTGCCAGCACAAAGGGACTAGCGGGGAACAATGAGCAGTTCTTC. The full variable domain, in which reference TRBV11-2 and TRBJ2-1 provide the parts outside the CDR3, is EAGVAQSPRYKIIEKRQSVAFWCNPISGHATLYWYQQILGQGPKLLIQFQNNGVVDDSQLPKDRFSAERLKGVDSTLKIQPAKLEDSAVYLCASTKGLAGNNEQFFGPGTRLTVL.

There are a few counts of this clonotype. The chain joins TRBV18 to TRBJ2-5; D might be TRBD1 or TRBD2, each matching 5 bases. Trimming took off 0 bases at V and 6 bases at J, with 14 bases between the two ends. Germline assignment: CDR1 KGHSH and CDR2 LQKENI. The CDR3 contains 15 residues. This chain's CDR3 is CASSPPGPNRKTQYF. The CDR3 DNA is TGTGCCAGCTCACCACCGGGACCCAACAGGAAGACCCAGTACTTC.

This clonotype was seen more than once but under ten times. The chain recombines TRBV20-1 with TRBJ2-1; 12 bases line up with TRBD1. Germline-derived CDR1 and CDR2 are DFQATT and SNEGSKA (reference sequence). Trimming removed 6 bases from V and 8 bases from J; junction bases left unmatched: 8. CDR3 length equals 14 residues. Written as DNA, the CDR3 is TGCAGTGCCGCAGTCGGGACAGGGGGCTATGAGCAGTTCTTC. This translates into CSAAVGTGGYEQFF.

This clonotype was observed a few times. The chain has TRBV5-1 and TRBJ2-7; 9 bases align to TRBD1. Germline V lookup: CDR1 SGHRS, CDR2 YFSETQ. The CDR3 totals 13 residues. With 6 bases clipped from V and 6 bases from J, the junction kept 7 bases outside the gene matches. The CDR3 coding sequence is TGCGCCAGCACGGGACAGGGAGGGCTCGAGCAGTACTTC. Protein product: CASTGQGGLEQYF.

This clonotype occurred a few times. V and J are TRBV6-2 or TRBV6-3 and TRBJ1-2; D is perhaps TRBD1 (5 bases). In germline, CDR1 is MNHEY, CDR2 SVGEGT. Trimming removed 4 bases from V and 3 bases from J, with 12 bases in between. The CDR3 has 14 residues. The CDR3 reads CASSSDGGYYGYTF. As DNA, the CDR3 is TGTGCCAGCAGTTCGGATGGGGGATACTATGGCTACACCTTC.

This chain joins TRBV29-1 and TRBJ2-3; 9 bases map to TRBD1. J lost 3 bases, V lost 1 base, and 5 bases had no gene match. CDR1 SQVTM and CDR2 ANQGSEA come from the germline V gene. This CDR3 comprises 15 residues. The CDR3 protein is CSVEGGQGSTDTQYF. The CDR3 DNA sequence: TGCAGCGTTGAAGGGGGACAGGGTAGTACAGATACGCAGTATTTT.

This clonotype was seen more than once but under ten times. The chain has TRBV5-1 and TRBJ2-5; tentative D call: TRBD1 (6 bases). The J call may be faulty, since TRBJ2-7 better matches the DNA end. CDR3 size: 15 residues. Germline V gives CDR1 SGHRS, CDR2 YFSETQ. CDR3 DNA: TGCGCCAGCAGCTTGGCCAAGGACAGAGACTACGAGCAGTACTTC. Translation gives CASSLAKDRDYEQYF.

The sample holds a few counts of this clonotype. CDR3: CATNPRGGTDTQYF. For the CDR3, the DNA is TGTGCCACCAACCCCCGGGGGGGCACAGATACGCAGTATTTT. V gene TRBV24-1 combines with J gene TRBJ2-3, with TRBD2 identical over 7 bases. J lost 1 base, V lost 8 bases, and 5 bases had no gene match. The CDR3 is 14 residues long. Germline-derived CDR1 and CDR2 are KGHDR and SFDVKD.

The CDR3 is CSAPKDRVRTEAFF. Here the CDR3 DNA reads TGCAGTGCACCCAAGGACAGGGTTAGGACTGAAGCTTTCTTT. V and J are TRBV20-1 and TRBJ1-1; 8 bases are shared with TRBD1. The CDR3 sequence is 14 residues long. The germline gives CDR1 DFQATT, CDR2 SNEGSKA (reference sequence). V gave up 6 bases and J gave up 5 bases; unmatched junction bases: 11.

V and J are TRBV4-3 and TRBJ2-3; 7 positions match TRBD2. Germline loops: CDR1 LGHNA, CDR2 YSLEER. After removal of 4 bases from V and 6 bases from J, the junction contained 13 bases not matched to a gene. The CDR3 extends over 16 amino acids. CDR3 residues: CASSRVASGAGDTQYF. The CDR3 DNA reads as TGCGCCAGCAGCCGGGTGGCTAGCGGCGCCGGGGATACGCAGTATTTT.

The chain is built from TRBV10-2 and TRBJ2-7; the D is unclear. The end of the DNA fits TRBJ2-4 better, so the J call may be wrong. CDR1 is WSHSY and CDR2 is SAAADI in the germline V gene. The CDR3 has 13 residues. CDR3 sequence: CASSESWGNIQYF. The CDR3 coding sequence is TGCGCCAGCAGTGAGTCCTGGGGAAACATTCAGTACTTC.

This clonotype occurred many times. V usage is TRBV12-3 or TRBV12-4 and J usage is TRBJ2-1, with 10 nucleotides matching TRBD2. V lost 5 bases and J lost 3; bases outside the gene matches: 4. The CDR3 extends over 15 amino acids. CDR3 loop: CASSLLAGLYNEQFF. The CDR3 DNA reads TGTGCCAGCAGTCTACTAGCGGGGCTCTACAATGAGCAGTTCTTC.